Included here is one T cell receptor beta chain sequence, with context. TCRdb's copy holds only in-frame clones and misses some; the assay was immunoSEQ multiplex PCR. The table has around 24,000 clones, around nine tenths seen once. CDR1 and CDR2 from the germline V gene are SGHDT and YYEEEE. Trimming took 0 bases from V and 1 from J; bases not matched to a gene: 5. The CDR3 has 16 residues. These data come from a study of blood T cell repertoires in COVID-19. About the research overall: Nucleic acid was either cDNA or gDNA, and it came from T cells, B-cell-depleted T cells, or PBMCs.

This chain links TRBV5-6 with TRBJ2-7; 9 bases agree with TRBD2. The TCR comes from a woman aged 65 to 85 with active COVID-19. The specimen was peripheral blood. CDR3 protein: CASSLVSGGISYEQYF. CDR3 nucleotide sequence: TGTGCCAGCAGCTTGGTCAGCGGGGGGATTTCCTACGAGCAGTACTTC.